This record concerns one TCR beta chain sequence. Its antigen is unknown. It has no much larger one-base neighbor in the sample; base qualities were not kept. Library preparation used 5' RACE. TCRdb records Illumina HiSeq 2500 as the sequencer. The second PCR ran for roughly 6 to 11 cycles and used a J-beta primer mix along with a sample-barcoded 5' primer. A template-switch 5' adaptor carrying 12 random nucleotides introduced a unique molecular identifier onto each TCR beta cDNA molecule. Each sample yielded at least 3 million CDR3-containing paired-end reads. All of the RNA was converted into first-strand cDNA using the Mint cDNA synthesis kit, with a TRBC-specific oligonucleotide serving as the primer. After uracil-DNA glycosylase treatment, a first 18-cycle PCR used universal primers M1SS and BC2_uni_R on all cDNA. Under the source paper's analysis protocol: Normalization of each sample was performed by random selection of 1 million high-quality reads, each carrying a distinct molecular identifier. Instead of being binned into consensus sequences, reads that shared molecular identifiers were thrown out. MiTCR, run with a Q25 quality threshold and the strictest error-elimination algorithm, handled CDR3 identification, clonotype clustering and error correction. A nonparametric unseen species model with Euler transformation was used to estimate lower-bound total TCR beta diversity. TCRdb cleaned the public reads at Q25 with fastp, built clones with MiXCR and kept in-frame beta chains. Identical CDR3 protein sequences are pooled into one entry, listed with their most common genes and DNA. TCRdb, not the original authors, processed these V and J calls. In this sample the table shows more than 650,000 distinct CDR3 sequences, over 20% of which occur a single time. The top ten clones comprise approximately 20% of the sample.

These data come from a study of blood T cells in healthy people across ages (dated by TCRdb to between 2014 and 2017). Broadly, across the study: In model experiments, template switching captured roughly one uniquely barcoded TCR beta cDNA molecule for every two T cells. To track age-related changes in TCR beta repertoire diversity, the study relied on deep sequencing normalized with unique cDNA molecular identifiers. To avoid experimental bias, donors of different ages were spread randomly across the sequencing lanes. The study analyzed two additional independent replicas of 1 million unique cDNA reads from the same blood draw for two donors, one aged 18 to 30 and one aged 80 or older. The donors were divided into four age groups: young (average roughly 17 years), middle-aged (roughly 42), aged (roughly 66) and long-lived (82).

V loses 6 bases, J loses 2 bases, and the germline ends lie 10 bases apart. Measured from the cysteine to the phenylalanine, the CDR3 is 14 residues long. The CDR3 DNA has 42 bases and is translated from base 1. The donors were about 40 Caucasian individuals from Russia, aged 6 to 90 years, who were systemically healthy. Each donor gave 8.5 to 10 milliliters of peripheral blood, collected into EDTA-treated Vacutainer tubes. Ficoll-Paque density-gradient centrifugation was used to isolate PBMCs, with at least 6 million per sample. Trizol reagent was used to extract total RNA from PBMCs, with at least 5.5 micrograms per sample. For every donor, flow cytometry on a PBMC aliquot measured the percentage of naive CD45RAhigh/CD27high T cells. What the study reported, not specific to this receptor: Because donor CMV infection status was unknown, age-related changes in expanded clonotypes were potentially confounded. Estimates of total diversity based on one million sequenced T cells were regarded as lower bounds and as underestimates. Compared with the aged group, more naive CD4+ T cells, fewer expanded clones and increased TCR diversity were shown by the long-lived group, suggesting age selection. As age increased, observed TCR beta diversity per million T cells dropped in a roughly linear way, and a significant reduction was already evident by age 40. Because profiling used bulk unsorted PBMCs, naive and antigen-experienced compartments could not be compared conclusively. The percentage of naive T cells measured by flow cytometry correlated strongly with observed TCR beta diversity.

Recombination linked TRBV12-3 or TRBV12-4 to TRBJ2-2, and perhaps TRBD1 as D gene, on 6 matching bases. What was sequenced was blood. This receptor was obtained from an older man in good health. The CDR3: CASRPGHNTGELFF. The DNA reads TGTGCCAGCAGACCGGGACATAACACCGGGGAGCTGTTTTTT.